Many counts were recorded for the clone carrying this T cell receptor beta chain. The sample comes from a study of blood T cells in healthy people across ages. A sample-barcoded 5' primer and a J-beta primer mix were used in a second PCR of roughly 6 to 11 cycles. MiXCR, applied by TCRdb to the 5' RACE reads, yields one record per CDR3 protein. The table lists hundreds of thousands of distinct CDR3 sequences, under 70% of them singletons. The CDR3 is 13 amino acids. The V segment lost 3 bases and the J segment 4 bases; nucleotides outside the gene matches: 2. CDR1 and CDR2 from the germline V gene are SGDLS and YYNGEE.

The chain combines TRBV9 with TRBJ1-1; 8 bases fit TRBD1. The origin of this receptor is a man aged 55 to 70 in good health. The specimen was blood. The CDR3 here is CASSETGATEAFF. The CDR3 DNA reads TGTGCCAGCAGCGAGACAGGGGCCACTGAAGCTTTCTTT.